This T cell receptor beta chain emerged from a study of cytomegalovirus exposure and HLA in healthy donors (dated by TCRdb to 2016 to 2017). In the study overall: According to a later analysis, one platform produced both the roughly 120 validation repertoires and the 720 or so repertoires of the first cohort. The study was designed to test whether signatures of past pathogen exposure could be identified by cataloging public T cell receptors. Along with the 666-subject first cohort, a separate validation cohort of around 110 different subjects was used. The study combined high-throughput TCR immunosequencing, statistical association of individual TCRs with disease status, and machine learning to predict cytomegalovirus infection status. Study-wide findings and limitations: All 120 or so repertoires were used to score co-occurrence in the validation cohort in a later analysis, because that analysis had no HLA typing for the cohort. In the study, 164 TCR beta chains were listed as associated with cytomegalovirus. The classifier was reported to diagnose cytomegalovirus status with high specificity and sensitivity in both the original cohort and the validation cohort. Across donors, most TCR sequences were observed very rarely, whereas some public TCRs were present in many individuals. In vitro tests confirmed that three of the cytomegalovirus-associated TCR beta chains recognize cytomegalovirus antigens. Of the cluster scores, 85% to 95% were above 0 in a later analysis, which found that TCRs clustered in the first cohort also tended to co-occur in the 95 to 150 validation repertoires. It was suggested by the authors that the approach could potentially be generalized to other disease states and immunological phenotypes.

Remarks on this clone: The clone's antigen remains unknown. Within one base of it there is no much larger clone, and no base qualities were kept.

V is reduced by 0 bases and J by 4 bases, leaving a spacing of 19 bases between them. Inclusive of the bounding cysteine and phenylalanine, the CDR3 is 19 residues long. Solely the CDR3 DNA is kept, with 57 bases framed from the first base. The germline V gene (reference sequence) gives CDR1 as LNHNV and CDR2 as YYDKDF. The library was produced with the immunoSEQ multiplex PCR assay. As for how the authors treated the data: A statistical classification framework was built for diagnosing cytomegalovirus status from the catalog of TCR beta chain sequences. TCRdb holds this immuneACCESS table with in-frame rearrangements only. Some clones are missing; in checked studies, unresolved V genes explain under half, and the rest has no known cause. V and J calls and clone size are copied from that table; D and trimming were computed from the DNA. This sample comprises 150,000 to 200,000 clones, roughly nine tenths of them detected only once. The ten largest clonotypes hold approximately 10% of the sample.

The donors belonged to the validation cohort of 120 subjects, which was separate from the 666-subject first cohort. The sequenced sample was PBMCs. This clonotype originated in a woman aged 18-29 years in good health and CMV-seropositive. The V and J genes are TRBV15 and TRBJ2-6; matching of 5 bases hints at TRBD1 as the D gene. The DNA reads TGTGCCACCAGCAGAGATGGACGTGGGGCGCTGACCGGGGCCAACGTCCTGACTTTC. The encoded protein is CATSRDGRGALTGANVLTF.